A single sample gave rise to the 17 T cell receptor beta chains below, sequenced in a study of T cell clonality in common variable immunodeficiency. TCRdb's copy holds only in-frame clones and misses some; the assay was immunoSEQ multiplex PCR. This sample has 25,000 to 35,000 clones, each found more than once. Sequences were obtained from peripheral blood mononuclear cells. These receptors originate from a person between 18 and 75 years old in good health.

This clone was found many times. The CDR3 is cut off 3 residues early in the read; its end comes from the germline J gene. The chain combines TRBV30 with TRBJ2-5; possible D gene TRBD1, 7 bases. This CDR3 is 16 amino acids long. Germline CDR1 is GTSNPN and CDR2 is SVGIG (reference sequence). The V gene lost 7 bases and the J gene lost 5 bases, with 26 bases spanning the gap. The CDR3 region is CAFFGIRQGGVETQYF. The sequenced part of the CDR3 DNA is TGTGCCTTCTTCGGGATCCGGCAGGGGGGCGTCGAGACC.

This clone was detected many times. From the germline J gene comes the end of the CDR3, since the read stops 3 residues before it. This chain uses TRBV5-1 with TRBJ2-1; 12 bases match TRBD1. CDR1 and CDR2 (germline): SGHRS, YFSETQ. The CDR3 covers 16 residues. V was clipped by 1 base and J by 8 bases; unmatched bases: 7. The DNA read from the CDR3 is TGCGCCAGCAGCTTGAATCCGGGACAGGGGGCTTATGAG. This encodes CASSLNPGQGAYE. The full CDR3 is CASSLNPGQGAYEQFF. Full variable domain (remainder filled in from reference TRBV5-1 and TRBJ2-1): KAGVTQTPRYLIKTRGQQVTLSCSPISGHRSVSWYQQTPGQGLQFLFEYFSETQRNKGNFPGRFSGRQFSNSRSEMNVSTLELGDSALYLCASSLNPGQGAYEQFFGPGTRLTVL.

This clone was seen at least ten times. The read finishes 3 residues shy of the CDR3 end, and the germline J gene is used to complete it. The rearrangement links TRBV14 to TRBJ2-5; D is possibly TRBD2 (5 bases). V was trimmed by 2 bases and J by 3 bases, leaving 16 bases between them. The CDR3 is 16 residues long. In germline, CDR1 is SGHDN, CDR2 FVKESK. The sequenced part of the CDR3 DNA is TGTGCCAGCAGCCAATGGCGGGCGGCCAGTAAAGAGACC. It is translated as CASSQWRAASKET. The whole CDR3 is CASSQWRAASKETQYF.

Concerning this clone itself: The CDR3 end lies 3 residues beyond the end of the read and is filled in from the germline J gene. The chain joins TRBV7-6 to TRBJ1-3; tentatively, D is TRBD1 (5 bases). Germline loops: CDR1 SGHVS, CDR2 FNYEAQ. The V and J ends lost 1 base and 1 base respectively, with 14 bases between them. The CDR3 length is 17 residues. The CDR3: CASSLEGRAPSGNTIYF. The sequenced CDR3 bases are TGTGCCAGCAGCTTAGAGGGGAGGGCGCCGTCTGGAAACACC.

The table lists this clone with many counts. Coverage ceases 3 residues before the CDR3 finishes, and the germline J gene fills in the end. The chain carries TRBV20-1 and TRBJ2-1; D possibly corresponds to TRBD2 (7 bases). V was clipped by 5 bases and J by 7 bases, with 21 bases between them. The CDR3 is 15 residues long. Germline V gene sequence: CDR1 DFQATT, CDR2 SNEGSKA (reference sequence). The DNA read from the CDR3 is TGCAGTGCTTCCCGGAGGAGGGGGGGGACGAATGAG. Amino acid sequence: CSASRRRGGTNE. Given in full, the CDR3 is CSASRRRGGTNEQFF.

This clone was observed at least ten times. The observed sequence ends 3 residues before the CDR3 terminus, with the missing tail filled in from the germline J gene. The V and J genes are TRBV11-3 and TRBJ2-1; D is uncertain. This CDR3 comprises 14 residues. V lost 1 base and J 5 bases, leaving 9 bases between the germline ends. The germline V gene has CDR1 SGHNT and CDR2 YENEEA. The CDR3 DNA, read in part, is TGTGCCAGCAGCTTAGCCTCTCCTAACAATGAG. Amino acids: CASSLASPNNE. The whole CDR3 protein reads CASSLASPNNEQFF.

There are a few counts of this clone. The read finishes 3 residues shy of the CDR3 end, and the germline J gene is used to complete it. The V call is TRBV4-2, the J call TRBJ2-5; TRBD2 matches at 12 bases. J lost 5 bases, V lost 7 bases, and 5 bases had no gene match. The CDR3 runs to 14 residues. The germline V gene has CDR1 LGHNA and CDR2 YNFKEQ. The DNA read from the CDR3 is TGTGCCAGCACATCTAGCGGGGGGGATGAGACC. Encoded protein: CASTSSGGDET. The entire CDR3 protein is CASTSSGGDETQYF.

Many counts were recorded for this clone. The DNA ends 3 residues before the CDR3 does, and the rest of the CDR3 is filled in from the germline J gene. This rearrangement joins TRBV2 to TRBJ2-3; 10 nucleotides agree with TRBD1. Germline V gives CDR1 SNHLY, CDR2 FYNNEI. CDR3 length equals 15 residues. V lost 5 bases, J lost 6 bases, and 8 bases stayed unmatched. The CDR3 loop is CASSLIRDRGDTQYF. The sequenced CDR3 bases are TGTGCCAGCAGTCTAATCCGGGACAGGGGTGATACG. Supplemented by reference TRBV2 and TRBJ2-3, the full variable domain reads EPEVTQTPSHQVTQMGQEVILRCVPISNHLYFYWYRQILGQKVEFLVSFYNNEISEKSEIFDDQFSVERPDGSNFTLKIRSTKLEDSAMYFCASSLIRDRGDTQYFGPGTRLTVL.

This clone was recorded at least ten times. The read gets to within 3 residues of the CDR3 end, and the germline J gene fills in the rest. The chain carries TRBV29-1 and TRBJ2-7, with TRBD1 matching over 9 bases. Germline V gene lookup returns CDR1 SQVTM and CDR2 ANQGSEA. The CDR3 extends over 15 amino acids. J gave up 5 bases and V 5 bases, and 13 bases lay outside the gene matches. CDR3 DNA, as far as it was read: TGCAGCGTTCTTACCGATACCGGGACAGGGAACGAG. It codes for CSVLTDTGTGNE. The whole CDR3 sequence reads CSVLTDTGTGNEQYF.

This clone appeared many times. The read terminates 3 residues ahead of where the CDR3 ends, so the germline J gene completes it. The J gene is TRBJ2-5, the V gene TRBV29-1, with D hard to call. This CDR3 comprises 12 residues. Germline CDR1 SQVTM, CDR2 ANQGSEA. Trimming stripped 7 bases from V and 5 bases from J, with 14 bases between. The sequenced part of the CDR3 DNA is TGCAGCGGAGGTCGTGGTGAGGAGACC. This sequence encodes CSGGRGEET. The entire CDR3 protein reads CSGGRGEETQYF. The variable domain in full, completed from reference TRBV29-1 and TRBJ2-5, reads SAVISQKPSRDICQRGTSLTIQCQVDSQVTMMFWYRQQPGQSLTLIATANQGSEATYESGFVIDKFPISRPNLTFSTLTVSNMSPEDSSIYLCSGGRGEETQYFGPGTRLLVL.

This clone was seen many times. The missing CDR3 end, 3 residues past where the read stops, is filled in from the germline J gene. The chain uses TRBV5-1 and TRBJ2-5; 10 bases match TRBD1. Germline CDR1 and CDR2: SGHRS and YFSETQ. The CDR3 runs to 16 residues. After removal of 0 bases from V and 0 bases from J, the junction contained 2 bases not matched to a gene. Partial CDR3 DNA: TGCGCCAGCAGCTTGGGTGACAGGGGGCACCAAGAGACC. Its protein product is CASSLGDRGHQET. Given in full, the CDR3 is CASSLGDRGHQETQYF.

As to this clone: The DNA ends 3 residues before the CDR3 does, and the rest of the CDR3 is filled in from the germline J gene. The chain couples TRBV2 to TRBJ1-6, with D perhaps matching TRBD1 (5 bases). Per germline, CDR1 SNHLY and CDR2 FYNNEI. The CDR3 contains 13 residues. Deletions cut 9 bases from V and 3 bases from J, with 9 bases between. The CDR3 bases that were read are TGTGCCAGTGGAGGGGACTATAATTCACCC. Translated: CASGGDYNSP. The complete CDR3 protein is CASGGDYNSPLHF. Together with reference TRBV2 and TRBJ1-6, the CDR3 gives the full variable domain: EPEVTQTPSHQVTQMGQEVILRCVPISNHLYFYWYRQILGQKVEFLVSFYNNEISEKSEIFDDQFSVERPDGSNFTLKIRSTKLEDSAMYFCASGGDYNSPLHFGNGTRLTVT.

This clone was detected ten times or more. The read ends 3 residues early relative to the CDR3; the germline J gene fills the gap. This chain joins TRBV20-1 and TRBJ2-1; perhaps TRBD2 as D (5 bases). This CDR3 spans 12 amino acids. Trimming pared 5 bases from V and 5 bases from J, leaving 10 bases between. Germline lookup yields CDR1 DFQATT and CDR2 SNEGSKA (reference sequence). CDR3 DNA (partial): TGCAGTGCTGGGCGGGCAAACAATGAG. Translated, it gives CSAGRANNE. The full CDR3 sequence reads CSAGRANNEQFF.

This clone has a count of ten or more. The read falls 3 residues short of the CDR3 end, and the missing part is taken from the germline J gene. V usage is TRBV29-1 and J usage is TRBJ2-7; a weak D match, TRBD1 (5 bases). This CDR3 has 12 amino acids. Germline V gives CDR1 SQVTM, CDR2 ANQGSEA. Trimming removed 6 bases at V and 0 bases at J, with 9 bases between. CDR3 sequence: CSVTRGSYEQYF. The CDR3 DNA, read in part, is TGCAGCGTGACAAGGGGCTCCTACGAG.

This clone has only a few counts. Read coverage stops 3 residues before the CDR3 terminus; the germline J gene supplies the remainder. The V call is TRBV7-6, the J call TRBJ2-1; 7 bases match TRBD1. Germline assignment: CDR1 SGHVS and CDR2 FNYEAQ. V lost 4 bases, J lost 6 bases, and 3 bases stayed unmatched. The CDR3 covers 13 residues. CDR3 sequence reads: CASSSTGVNEQFF. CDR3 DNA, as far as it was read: TGTGCCAGCAGCTCTACAGGGGTCAATGAG.

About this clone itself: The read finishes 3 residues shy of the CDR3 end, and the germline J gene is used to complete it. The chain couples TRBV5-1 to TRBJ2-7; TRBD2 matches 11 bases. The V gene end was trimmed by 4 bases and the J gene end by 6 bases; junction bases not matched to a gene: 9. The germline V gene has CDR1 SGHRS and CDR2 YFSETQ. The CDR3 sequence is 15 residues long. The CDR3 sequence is CASSPYPSGGLEQYF. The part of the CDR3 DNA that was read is TGCGCCAGCAGCCCGTACCCTAGCGGGGGGCTCGAG.

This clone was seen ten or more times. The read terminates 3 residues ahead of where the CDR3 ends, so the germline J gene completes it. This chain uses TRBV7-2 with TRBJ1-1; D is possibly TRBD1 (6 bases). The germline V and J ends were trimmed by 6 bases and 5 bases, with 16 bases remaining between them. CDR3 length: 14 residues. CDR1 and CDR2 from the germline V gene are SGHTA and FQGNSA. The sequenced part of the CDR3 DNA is TGTGCCAGCAGATGGGACACCCTCGGGACTGAA. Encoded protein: CASRWDTLGTE. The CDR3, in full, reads CASRWDTLGTEAFF.